One sample yielded the 15 T cell receptor beta chains listed below, sequenced in a study of T cell responses to AZD1222 COVID-19 vaccine. The assay was immunoSEQ multiplex PCR, and TCRdb's table has in-frame clones only and misses some. The sample shows roughly 120,000 clones, roughly 90% of them seen only once. Sequencing was performed on peripheral blood, taken on day 0 of AZD1222 vaccination. The origin of the receptors is an adult in good health.

The chain couples TRBV5-1 to TRBJ2-1; TRBD1 aligns across 11 bases. CDR1 is SGHRS and CDR2 is YFSETQ in the germline V gene. Losses at the gene ends were 4 bases for V and 8 bases for J; bases not matched to a gene: 5. The CDR3 is 14 amino acids. The CDR3 nucleotides read TGCGCCAGCAGCAGCCGGGACAGGGGGGATGAGCAGTTCTTC. It is translated as CASSSRDRGDEQFF.

The chain has TRBV6-5 and TRBJ1-1; weak D call: TRBD1 (6 bases). The CDR3 length is 11 residues. Germline CDR1 MNHEY, CDR2 SVGAGI. Trimming took 5 bases from V and 8 from J, leaving 9 bases between them. CDR3 sequence (DNA): TGTGCCAGCAGTCAGACAGGCGAAGCTTTCTTT. It yields the protein CASSQTGEAFF.

This chain uses TRBV7-2 with TRBJ1-2; D unclear. Germline V CDR1 and CDR2: SGHTA, FQGNSA. The CDR3 contains 14 residues. Trimming took off 2 bases at V and 2 bases at J, with 9 bases between the two ends. DNA for the CDR3: TGTGCCAGCAGCTTAATTGGCACCAACTATGGCTACACCTTC. This codes for CASSLIGTNYGYTF.

The chain has TRBV5-1 and TRBJ2-7, with D perhaps TRBD1 (5 bases). There are 15 residues in the CDR3. V shed 0 bases and J shed 6 bases, with 16 bases lying between them. The germline CDR1 and CDR2 sequences are SGHRS and YFSETQ. In nucleotides, the CDR3 is TGCGCCAGCAGCTTGGGGCAGGGCAATCTACGCGAGCAGTACTTC. Protein: CASSLGQGNLREQYF.

The rearrangement links TRBV6-5 to TRBJ2-1, with 11 bases identical to TRBD2. The germline CDR1 and CDR2 sequences are MNHEY and SVGAGI. The CDR3 is 15 amino acids. V lost 4 bases to trimming and J lost 5 bases; unmatched junction nucleotides: 4. The CDR3 coding sequence is TGTGCCAGCAGTTTGACTAGCGGGGTCGACAATGAGCAGTTCTTC. Protein: CASSLTSGVDNEQFF.

Regarding this clone: Its ends do not fully match the called genes, so a read error is possible. The chain combines TRBV7-7 with TRBJ2-7; tentatively, D is TRBD2 (6 bases). The CDR3 extends over 13 amino acids. Germline CDR1 and CDR2: SSHAT and FNYEAQ (reference sequence). The CDR3 loop reads CASSLAGSYEQYF. The CDR3 DNA is TGTGCTAGCAGCTTAGCCGGGAGTTACGAGCAGTACTTC.

V is TRBV19 and J is TRBJ2-1; D is possibly TRBD1 (5 bases). Germline CDR1 and CDR2: LNHDA and SQIVND (reference sequence). V was clipped by 6 bases and J by 0 bases, with 9 bases between them. This CDR3 region has 14 residues. The CDR3 DNA is TGTGCCAGTAGATGGGGCGACTCCTACAATGAGCAGTTCTTC. Protein sequence: CASRWGDSYNEQFF. The complete variable domain, with remaining parts taken from reference TRBV19 and TRBJ2-1, reads DGGITQSPKYLFRKEGQNVTLSCEQNLNHDAMYWYRQDPGQGLRLIYYSQIVNDFQKGDIAEGYSVSREKKESFPLTVTSAQKNPTAFYLCASRWGDSYNEQFFGPGTRLTVL.

This chain links TRBV28 with TRBJ1-1, with a possible D match to TRBD1 (5 bases). Looked up from germline, CDR1 is MDHEN and CDR2 is SYDVKM. The CDR3 sequence is 19 residues long. V lost 2 bases and J 0 bases, leaving 22 bases between the germline ends. CDR3 loop: CASSLPVEAVGEMNTEAFF. The DNA of the CDR3 is TGTGCCAGCAGTTTACCTGTAGAGGCAGTGGGGGAAATGAACACTGAAGCTTTCTTT.

The chain is built from TRBV27 and TRBJ2-1; possibly TRBD2 for D (6 bases). Deletions cut 5 bases from V and 6 bases from J, with 32 bases between. Germline V CDR1 and CDR2: MNHEY, SMNVEV (reference sequence). This CDR3 spans 20 amino acids. The CDR3 reads CASSPRRRDSDFGDRNEQFF. Here the CDR3 DNA reads TGTGCCAGCAGTCCGCGTCGCCGGGACTCGGATTTCGGGGATCGCAATGAGCAGTTCTTC.

The genes are TRBV3-1 (or the pseudogene TRBV3-2) and TRBJ2-2, with D tentatively TRBD2 (5 bases). Germline V gives CDR1 LGHDT, CDR2 YNNKEL (reference sequence). The ends were cut back, 1 base at V and 13 bases at J, with 28 bases in the middle. The CDR3 runs 18 residues. The CDR3 DNA reads TGTGCCAGCAGCCAAGGCTTCATGCGGCCCGATAACGGGAAACGGCTGTTTTTT. Translating it yields CASSQGFMRPDNGKRLFF.

The rearrangement uses TRBV7-2 and TRBJ2-2, with D possibly being TRBD1 or TRBD2 (5 bases each). Germline lookup yields CDR1 SGHTA and CDR2 FQGNSA. V lost 5 bases and J 8 bases, leaving 15 bases between the germline ends. CDR3 length: 14 residues. The CDR3 bases are TGTGCCAGCAGCGGGACCCCTTCGGGGGGGGAGCTGTTTTTT. Protein product: CASSGTPSGGELFF.

The gene calls are TRBV28 and TRBJ2-1, with 8 bases fitting TRBD1. The trim removed 6 bases at V and 4 bases at J, leaving 8 bases unmatched. CDR1 and CDR2 (germline): MDHEN, SYDVKM. This CDR3 comprises 15 residues. CDR3 sequence (DNA): TGTGCCAGCAGGAACTCAGGGGGCGTTTACAATGAGCAGTTCTTC. It codes for CASRNSGGVYNEQFF.

This sequence joins TRBV14 and TRBJ1-2; TRBD1 matches at 7 bases. J was trimmed by 6 bases and V by 4 bases; bases with no gene match: 8. The CDR3 is made up of 14 amino acids. Germline values: CDR1 SGHDN, CDR2 FVKESK. In DNA, the CDR3 is TGTGCCAGCAGCCCGAACAGGGGTTCAGATGGCTACACCTTC. It translates to CASSPNRGSDGYTF.

This clone appeared once. V gene TRBV7-3 combines with J gene TRBJ2-1; possibly TRBD2 for D (7 bases). In germline, CDR1 is SGHTA, CDR2 FQGTGA. The CDR3 consists of 16 residues. V was trimmed by 5 bases and J by 6 bases, leaving 20 bases between them. The DNA for the CDR3 is TGTGCCAGCAGCCGCCCCGGGGGGCTATTTTTCAATGAGCAGTTCTTC. Its translation is CASSRPGGLFFNEQFF.

This chain links TRBV5-5 with TRBJ1-1, with 12 bases matching TRBD1. This CDR3 spans 15 amino acids. Germline V gives CDR1 SGHKS, CDR2 YYEKEE (reference sequence). Losses at the gene ends were 5 bases for V and 5 bases for J; bases not matched to a gene: 7. CDR3 in amino acids: CASRPGTGGRTEAFF. CDR3 bases: TGTGCCAGCAGACCCGGGACAGGGGGCAGGACTGAAGCTTTCTTT. The variable domain in full, with the rest retrieved from reference TRBV5-5 and TRBJ1-1, is DAGVTQSPTHLIKTRGQQVTLRCSPISGHKSVSWYQQVLGQGPQFIFQYYEKEERGRGNFPDRFSARQFPNYSSELNVNALLLGDSALYLCASRPGTGGRTEAFFGQGTRLTVV.